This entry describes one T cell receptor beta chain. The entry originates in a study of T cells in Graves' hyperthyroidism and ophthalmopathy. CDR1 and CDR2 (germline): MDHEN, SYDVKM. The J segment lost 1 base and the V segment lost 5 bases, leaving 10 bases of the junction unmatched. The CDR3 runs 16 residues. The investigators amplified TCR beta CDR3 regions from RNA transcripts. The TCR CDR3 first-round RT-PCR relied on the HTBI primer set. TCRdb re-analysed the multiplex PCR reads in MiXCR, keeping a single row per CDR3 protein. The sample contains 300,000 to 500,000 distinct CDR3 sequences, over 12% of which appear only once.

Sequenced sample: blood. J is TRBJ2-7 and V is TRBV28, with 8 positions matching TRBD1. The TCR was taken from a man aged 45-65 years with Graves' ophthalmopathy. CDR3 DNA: TGTGCCAGCAGTACTCCCCGACAGGGGAAATCCTACGAGCAGTACTTC. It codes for CASSTPRQGKSYEQYF.